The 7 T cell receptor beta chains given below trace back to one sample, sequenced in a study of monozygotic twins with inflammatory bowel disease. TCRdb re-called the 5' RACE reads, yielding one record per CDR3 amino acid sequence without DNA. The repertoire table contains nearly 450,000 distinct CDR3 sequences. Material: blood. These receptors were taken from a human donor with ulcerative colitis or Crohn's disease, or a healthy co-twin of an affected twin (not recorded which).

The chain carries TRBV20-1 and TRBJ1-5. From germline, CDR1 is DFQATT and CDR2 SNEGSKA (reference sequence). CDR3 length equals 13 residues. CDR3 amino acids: CSASAVGNQPQHF.

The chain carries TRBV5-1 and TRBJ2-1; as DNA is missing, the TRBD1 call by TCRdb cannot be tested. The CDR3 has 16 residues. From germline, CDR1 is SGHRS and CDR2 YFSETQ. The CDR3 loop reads CASSLKGASSYNEQFF.

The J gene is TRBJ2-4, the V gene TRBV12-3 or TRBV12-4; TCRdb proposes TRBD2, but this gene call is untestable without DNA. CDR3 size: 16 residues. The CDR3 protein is CASSFWTSGSKNIQYF.

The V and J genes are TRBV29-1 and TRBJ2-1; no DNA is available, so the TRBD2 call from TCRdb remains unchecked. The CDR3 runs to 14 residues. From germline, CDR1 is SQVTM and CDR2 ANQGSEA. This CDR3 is CSVERLAEPNEQFF.

This CDR3 reads CSARSLGPGPRFYEQYF. The gene calls are TRBV20-1 and TRBJ2-7; the D gene TCRdb calls, TRBD1, cannot be checked with no DNA. The CDR3 runs to 17 residues. Germline CDR1 is DFQATT and CDR2 is SNEGSKA (reference sequence).

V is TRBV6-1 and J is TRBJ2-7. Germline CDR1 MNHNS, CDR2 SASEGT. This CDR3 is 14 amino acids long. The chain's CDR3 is CASSEAIDSYEQYF.

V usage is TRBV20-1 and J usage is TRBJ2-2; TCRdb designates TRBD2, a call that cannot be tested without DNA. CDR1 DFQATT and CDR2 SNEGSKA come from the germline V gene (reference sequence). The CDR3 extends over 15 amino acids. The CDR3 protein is CSARTSGRDTGELFF.